Sequencing of this T cell receptor beta chain was carried out in a study of control samples from healthy donors and cancer patients. TCRdb keeps only in-frame clones here, not all; method: immunoSEQ multiplex PCR. There are 50,000 to 75,000 clones in the sample; over 75% occur only once, and 4.5% to 7% lies in the top ten. CDR3 length: 14 amino acids. Germline assignment: CDR1 LGHDT and CDR2 YNNKEL (reference sequence). Trimming took 0 bases from V and 7 from J; bases not matched to a gene: 3. The J gene is TRBJ2-7, the V gene TRBV3-1 (or the pseudogene TRBV3-2); 10 bases line up with TRBD2. The sequencing sample was made of blood. The clonotype originates from a man in his forties or fifties in good health. As DNA, the CDR3 is TGTGCCAGCAGCCAAGAAGCGGGGGGGCCGGAGCAGTACTTC. Translated: CASSQEAGGPEQYF.